Listed below are T cell receptor beta chains from one sample, sequenced in a study of blood T cells in healthy people across ages. One entry per CDR3 protein results from TCRdb running MiXCR on the 5' RACE reads. Of around 1,500,000 distinct CDR3 sequences listed, over 25% are singletons. Sequencing input: blood. These receptor sequences come from a young woman in good health. The CDR3 runs from the conserved cysteine through the conserved F or W. The D gene is left open where the match is weak. For some rows the clone size is stated as once, few or many, or as a class when expanded; others skip it.

>TRBJ1-1|TRBD1|TRBV20-1|.|12
CRPVRQGSEAFF
TGCAGGCCCGTCCGACAGGGGTCTGAAGCTTTCTTT
>TRBJ2-1|TRBD1|TRBV5-1|.|16
CASRPNFAGGYNEQFF
TGCGCCAGCAGGCCAAATTTTGCAGGGGGATACAATGAGCAGTTCTTC
>TRBJ1-2|.|TRBV6-5|.|14
CPSSSGAENYGYTF
TGTCCCAGCAGCAGCGGGGCGGAGAACTATGGCTACACCTTC
>TRBJ2-4|TRBD2|TRBV10-3|few|13
CAANLAGTGEQYF
TGTGCCGCGAATTTAGCGGGAACCGGGGAGCAGTACTTC
>TRBJ2-7|.|TRBV5-4|.|16
CASSPRGLAAYYEQYF
TGTGCCAGCAGCCCTCGGGGGCTAGCGGCCTACTACGAGCAGTACTTC
>TRBJ2-5|.|TRBV6-1|.|15
CASSVTGTEGETQYF
TGTGCCAGCAGTGTTACCGGGACCGAGGGGGAGACCCAGTACTTC
>TRBJ2-3|TRBD1|TRBV5-1|.|13
CASSVTGYDTQYF
TGCGCCAGCAGCGTGACAGGGTATGATACGCAGTATTTT
>TRBJ2-7|TRBD1|TRBV15|once|15
CATSRSGQASYEQYF
TGTGCCACCAGCAGATCGGGACAGGCTTCCTACGAGCAGTACTTC
>TRBJ2-4|TRBD2|TRBV5-5|.|20
CASSPSLAGLAGGHNYGQYF
TGTGCCAGCAGCCCCTCGCTCGCAGGACTAGCGGGAGGTCATAACTACGGGCAGTACTTC
>TRBJ2-7|.|TRBV7-2|many|13
CASSLGYRYEQYF
TGTGCCAGCAGCTTAGGGTACCGGTACGAGCAGTACTTC
>TRBJ2-3|TRBD2|TRBV5-1|few|15
CASSSIAGVQDTQYF
TGCGCCAGCAGCTCTATAGCGGGAGTGCAAGATACGCAGTATTTT
>TRBJ2-5|TRBD1|TRBV15|few|11
CVTTDRAGQYF
TGTGTCACCACGGACAGGGCGGGCCAGTACTTC
>TRBJ2-4|.|TRBV12-3/TRBV12-4|few|11
CASSLSGRVYF
TGTGCCAGCAGTTTGTCAGGTCGGGTGTACTTC
>TRBJ1-1|TRBD1|TRBV12-3/TRBV12-4|few|13
CASSSGQGGVAFF
TGTGCCAGCAGTTCGGGACAGGGTGGTGTAGCTTTCTTT
>TRBJ2-5|TRBD2|TRBV12-3/TRBV12-4|few|14
CASSATGTKETQYF
TGTGCCAGCAGTGCCACCGGGACTAAAGAGACCCAGTACTTC
>TRBJ1-2|.|TRBV2|.|15
CASSVETTGDYGYTF
TGTGCCAGCAGTGTTGAGACAACTGGCGACTATGGCTACACCTTC
>TRBJ2-5|TRBD2|TRBV7-2|few|15
CASSRGRDYGETQYF
TGTGCCAGCAGCCGAGGCCGGGACTATGGGGAGACCCAGTACTTC
>TRBJ1-5|.|TRBV28|many|13
CASRGVSGGPQHF
TGTGCCAGCCGCGGGGTTAGCGGGGGGCCCCAGCATTTT
>TRBJ2-1|.|TRBV7-2|.|18
CASSRVPRFGSSYNEQFF
TGTGCCAGCAGCCGAGTTCCGAGGTTCGGGAGCTCCTACAATGAGCAGTTCTTC
>TRBJ2-3|.|TRBV20-1|few|15
CSARSNRLGTDTQYF
TGCAGTGCTAGATCTAATCGTTTGGGCACAGATACGCAGTATTTT
>TRBJ1-1|.|TRBV7-2|few|15
CASSSPRGRNTEAFF
TGTGCCAGCAGCTCCCCCCGGGGCAGAAACACTGAAGCTTTCTTT
>TRBJ2-1|.|TRBV7-8|few|17
CASSLGAVGAGISEQFF
TGTGCCAGCAGCTTAGGCGCAGTTGGAGCCGGGATTTCCGAGCAGTTCTTC
>TRBJ1-1|.|TRBV7-6|.|13
CASKDSRVAEAFF
TGTGCCAGCAAAGACTCCCGGGTGGCTGAAGCTTTCTTT
>TRBJ2-1|.|TRBV3-1|.|13
CASGSGLFDEQFF
TGTGCCAGCGGTTCTGGCTTATTTGATGAGCAGTTCTTC
>TRBJ2-5|TRBD1|TRBV20-1|.|13
CSAEQGARETQYF
TGCAGTGCTGAGCAGGGGGCGCGGGAGACCCAGTACTTC
>TRBJ1-1|.|TRBV10-3|.|14
CAISEYGVDIEAFF
TGTGCCATCAGTGAGTATGGGGTCGATATTGAAGCTTTCTTT
>TRBJ2-7|TRBD1|TRBV20-1|.|16
CSATGGGQGGTYEQYF
TGCAGTGCTACCGGAGGTGGACAGGGGGGGACCTACGAGCAGTACTTC
>TRBJ2-7|.|TRBV24-1|.|13
CATAGPESHEQYF
TGTGCCACCGCGGGCCCCGAGAGTCACGAGCAGTACTTC
>TRBJ1-5|TRBD1|TRBV12-3/TRBV12-4|.|18
CASSSSRTGGYSNQPQHF
TGTGCCAGCAGTTCCTCTCGGACAGGGGGCTATAGCAATCAGCCCCAGCATTTT
>TRBJ2-3|.|TRBV7-2|.|17
CASSPLIRPFGTDTQYF
TGTGCCAGCAGCCCCCTAATACGCCCCTTTGGCACAGATACGCAGTATTTT
>TRBJ1-6|TRBD1|TRBV7-8|.|14
CASSPGTGESPLHF
TGTGCCAGCAGCCCTGGGACAGGGGAATCACCCCTCCACTTT
>TRBJ2-7|.|TRBV13|.|14
CASSLPVGGYEQYF
TGTGCCAGCAGCTTGCCCGTAGGGGGCTACGAGCAGTACTTC
>TRBJ1-1|.|TRBV7-9|.|14
CSSSLEVLNTEAFF
TGTTCCAGCAGCTTAGAGGTCCTGAACACTGAAGCTTTCTTT
>TRBJ1-5|.|TRBV7-2|.|14
CASSLLGGDQPQHF
TGTGCCAGCAGCTTACTTGGGGGTGATCAGCCCCAGCATTTT
>TRBJ2-1|TRBD2|TRBV29-1|many|20
CSVEGFTQSSGGLFYNEQFF
TGCAGCGTTGAAGGGTTCACCCAATCTAGCGGGGGTCTTTTCTACAATGAGCAGTTCTTC
>TRBJ2-7|TRBD1|TRBV3-1|.|12
CASSQVEDRAYF
TGTGCCAGCAGCCAAGTTGAGGACAGGGCGTACTTC
>TRBJ1-1|.|TRBV9|few|15
CASSVEGTRVTEAFF
TGTGCCAGCAGCGTAGAAGGTACGAGGGTCACTGAAGCTTTCTTT
>TRBJ1-1|.|TRBV20-1|.|13
CSAARGVNTEAFF
TGCAGTGCCGCCCGGGGCGTTAACACTGAAGCTTTCTTT
>TRBJ1-2|TRBD1|TRBV6-1|many|17
CASRIPSGQGPNYGYTF
TGTGCCAGCAGAATCCCTTCAGGACAGGGACCTAACTATGGCTACACCTTC
>TRBJ2-7|.|TRBV2|many|10
CASSLYEQYF
TGTGCCAGCAGCCTATACGAGCAGTACTTC
>TRBJ2-7|TRBD2|TRBV11-2|few|14
CASTTPGLAYEQYF
TGTGCCAGCACCACCCCGGGACTAGCCTACGAGCAGTACTTC
>TRBJ2-3|TRBD1|TRBV24-1|few|16
CATSDGDRGGTDTQYF
TGTGCCACCAGTGATGGAGACAGGGGTGGCACAGATACGCAGTATTTT
>TRBJ2-1|TRBD2|TRBV7-2|.|15
CASRDGGGAGNEQFF
TGTGCCAGCAGAGATGGCGGGGGGGCCGGCAATGAGCAGTTCTTC
>TRBJ1-5|.|TRBV15|.|15
CATSRVGRGHQPQHF
TGTGCCACCAGCAGAGTAGGGAGGGGCCATCAGCCCCAGCATTTT